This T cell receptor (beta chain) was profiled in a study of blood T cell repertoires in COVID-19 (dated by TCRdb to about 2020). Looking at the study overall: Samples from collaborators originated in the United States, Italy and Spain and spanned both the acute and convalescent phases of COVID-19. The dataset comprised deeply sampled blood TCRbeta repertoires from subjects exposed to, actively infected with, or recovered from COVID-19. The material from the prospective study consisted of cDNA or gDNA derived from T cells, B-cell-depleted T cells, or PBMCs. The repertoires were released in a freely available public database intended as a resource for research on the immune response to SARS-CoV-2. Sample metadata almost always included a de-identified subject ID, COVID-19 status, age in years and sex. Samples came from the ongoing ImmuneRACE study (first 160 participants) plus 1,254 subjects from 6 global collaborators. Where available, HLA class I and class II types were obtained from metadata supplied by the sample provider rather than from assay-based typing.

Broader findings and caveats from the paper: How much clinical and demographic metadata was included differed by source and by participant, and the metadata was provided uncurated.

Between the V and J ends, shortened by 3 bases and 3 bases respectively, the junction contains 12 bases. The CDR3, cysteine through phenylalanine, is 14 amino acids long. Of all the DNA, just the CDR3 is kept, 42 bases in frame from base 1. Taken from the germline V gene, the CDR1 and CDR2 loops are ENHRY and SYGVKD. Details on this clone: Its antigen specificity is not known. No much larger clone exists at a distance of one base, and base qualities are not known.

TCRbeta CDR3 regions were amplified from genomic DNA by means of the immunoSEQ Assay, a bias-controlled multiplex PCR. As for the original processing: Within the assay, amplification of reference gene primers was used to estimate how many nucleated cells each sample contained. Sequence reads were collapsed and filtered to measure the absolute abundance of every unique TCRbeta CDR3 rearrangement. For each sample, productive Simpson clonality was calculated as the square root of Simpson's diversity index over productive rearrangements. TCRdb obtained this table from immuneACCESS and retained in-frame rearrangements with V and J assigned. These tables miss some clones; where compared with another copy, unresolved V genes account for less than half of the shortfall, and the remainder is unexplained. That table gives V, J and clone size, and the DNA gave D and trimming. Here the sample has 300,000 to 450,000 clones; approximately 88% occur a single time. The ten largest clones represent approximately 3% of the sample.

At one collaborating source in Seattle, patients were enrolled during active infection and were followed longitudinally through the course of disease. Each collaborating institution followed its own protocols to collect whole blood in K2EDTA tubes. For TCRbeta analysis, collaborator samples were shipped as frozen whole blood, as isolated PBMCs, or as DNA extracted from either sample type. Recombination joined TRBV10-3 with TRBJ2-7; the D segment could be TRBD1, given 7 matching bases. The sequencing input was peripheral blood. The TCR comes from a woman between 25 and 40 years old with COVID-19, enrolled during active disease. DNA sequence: TGTGCCATCAGTGAAGGGCAGGGGGGCTACGAGCAGTACTTC. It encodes CAISEGQGGYEQYF.